Presented here are 22 T cell receptor beta chains from one specimen sequenced in a study of T cells in Graves' hyperthyroidism and ophthalmopathy. TCR beta CDR3 regions were amplified from RNA. TCR CDR3 regions were first amplified by RT-PCR with HTBI primers. Via MiXCR, TCRdb re-called the multiplex PCR reads, giving one row per CDR3 protein. This repertoire shows hundreds of thousands of distinct CDR3 sequences, roughly 15% found once; its top ten account for approximately 12%. Sequenced: blood. Every receptor here comes from a woman between 50 and 59 years old with Graves' ophthalmopathy.

This clonotype was counted many times. CDR3: CASSRESMNTEAFF. The CDR3 DNA is TGTGCCAGCAGCCGCGAAAGTATGAACACTGAAGCTTTCTTT. The chain combines TRBV11-3 with TRBJ1-1; D is uncertain. The CDR3 sequence is 14 residues long. Trimming cost V 5 bases and J 0 bases, with 10 bases left between them. The germline V gene has CDR1 SGHNT and CDR2 YENEEA.

The chain joins TRBV27 to TRBJ2-3, with 13 nucleotides matching TRBD2. V lost 5 bases to trimming and J lost 2 bases; unmatched junction nucleotides: 10. This CDR3 is built from 18 residues. Germline-derived CDR1 and CDR2 are MNHEY and SMNVEV (reference sequence). As DNA, the CDR3 is TGTGCCAGCAGTCCACCATACGGACTAGCGGGGGCCACAGATACGCAGTATTTT. Amino acid sequence: CASSPPYGLAGATDTQYF.

The chain joins TRBV14 to TRBJ2-3; D unclear. Per germline, CDR1 SGHDN and CDR2 FVKESK. The V gene lost 1 base and the J gene lost 5 bases, with 13 bases spanning the gap. CDR3 length: 15 residues. The CDR3 nucleotides read TGTGCCAGCAGCCAAGGTCTCCTAGTTCTAGATACGCAGTATTTT. Residues: CASSQGLLVLDTQYF.

Comment on this clonotype: A clone one base away is much larger, so this may be a read error. V usage is TRBV6-2 or TRBV6-3 and J usage is TRBJ2-7; D gene ambiguous. Germline loops: CDR1 MNHEY, CDR2 SVGEGT. The CDR3 length is 12 residues. Trimming took off 7 bases at V and 9 bases at J, with 16 bases between the two ends. As DNA, the CDR3 is TGTGCCAGCAAGCCCCGCAATGATGTGCAGTACTTC. As protein: CASKPRNDVQYF.

In this sample, this clonotype turned up many times. The chain uses TRBV19 and TRBJ1-1; D is unclear. Germline values: CDR1 LNHDA, CDR2 SQIVND (reference sequence). Trimming left V 0 bases short and J 0 bases short, with 2 bases between. The CDR3 is 13 amino acids. DNA for the CDR3: TGTGCCAGTAGTATAGATGTGAACACTGAAGCTTTCTTT. Translating gives CASSIDVNTEAFF.

This sequence joins TRBV20-1 and TRBJ2-2; D is possibly TRBD1 (6 bases). The germline V and J ends were trimmed by 6 bases and 6 bases, with 23 bases remaining between them. The length of the CDR3 is 16 residues. Germline CDR1 and CDR2: DFQATT and SNEGSKA (reference sequence). For the CDR3, the DNA is TGCAGTGCACCGGACAGTCGCGGTACGCGGGCCGGGGAGCTGTTTTTT. It encodes CSAPDSRGTRAGELFF.

The genes are TRBV19 and TRBJ2-1, with TRBD1 matching 8 bases. Germline trimming cut 3 bases from V and 6 bases from J; bases unmatched to any gene: 7. Germline-derived CDR1 and CDR2 are LNHDA and SQIVND (reference sequence). There are 15 residues in the CDR3. CDR3 loop: CASSIPGQGRNEQFF. The CDR3 DNA follows: TGTGCCAGTAGTATCCCCGGACAGGGTCGCAATGAGCAGTTCTTC.

This sequence joins TRBV2 and TRBJ2-5; 7 bases map to TRBD2. The J segment lost 4 bases and the V segment lost 3 bases, leaving 5 bases of the junction unmatched. The CDR3 consists of 14 residues. CDR1 SNHLY and CDR2 FYNNEI come from the germline V gene. CDR3 protein: CASSEILAVETQYF. CDR3 DNA: TGTGCCAGCAGTGAGATTCTAGCGGTAGAGACCCAGTACTTC.

CDR3: CASSSGREFEQFF. The CDR3 DNA follows: TGTGCCAGTAGTAGCGGTAGGGAATTTGAGCAGTTCTTC. The rearrangement joins TRBV19 to TRBJ2-1; unclear D gene. CDR1 is LNHDA, CDR2 SQIVND, per germline (reference sequence). The CDR3 covers 13 residues. Trimming left V 4 bases short and J 9 bases short, with 13 bases between.

This clonotype has a handful of counts. The chain links TRBV20-1 to TRBJ2-2; D gene ambiguous. The CDR3 runs to 14 residues. Germline V gives CDR1 DFQATT, CDR2 SNEGSKA (reference sequence). The V and J ends lost 1 base and 7 bases respectively, with 13 bases between them. As DNA, the CDR3 is TGCAGTGCTAGAGTCCTAGTCTCTGGCGGGGAGCTGTTTTTT. This sequence encodes CSARVLVSGGELFF.

V usage is TRBV6-1 and J usage is TRBJ2-1; no firm D call. Trimming left V 3 bases short and J 5 bases short, with 17 bases between. The CDR3 is 16 residues long. CDR1 and CDR2 from the germline V gene are MNHNS and SASEGT. Written as DNA, the CDR3 is TGTGCCAGCAGTGACAGGAGCAAAGTAGGACACAATGAGCAGTTCTTC. Translated, it gives CASSDRSKVGHNEQFF.

This clonotype was seen at least ten times. This chain uses TRBV11-2 with TRBJ2-1; D remains ambiguous. Trimming shortened V by 11 bases and J by 5 bases, and 10 bases separated the two germline ends. Germline V CDR1 and CDR2: SGHAT, FQNNGV. This CDR3 spans 11 amino acids. For the CDR3, the DNA is TGTGCCCATGCGGAAGACAATGAGCAGTTCTTC. Its translation: CAHAEDNEQFF.

This clonotype has a handful of counts. The chain carries TRBV6-1 and TRBJ2-6, with 10 bases matching TRBD1. The V and J ends lost 5 bases and 3 bases, in that order; junction bases with no gene match: 7. Germline V CDR1 and CDR2: MNHNS, SASEGT. The CDR3 extends over 17 amino acids. The CDR3 protein is CASSKRQGAGGANVLTF. In nucleotides, the CDR3 is TGTGCCAGCAGTAAAAGACAGGGGGCCGGTGGGGCCAACGTCCTGACTTTC.

This clonotype has just a few counts. This rearrangement joins TRBV29-1 to TRBJ1-1; TRBD1 agrees at 9 bases. With 5 bases clipped from V and 7 bases from J, the junction kept 5 bases outside the gene matches. From germline, CDR1 is SQVTM and CDR2 ANQGSEA. The CDR3 is 12 amino acids. In nucleotides, the CDR3 is TGCAGCGTTAACAGGGGGCAGGGTGAAGCTTTCTTT. As protein: CSVNRGQGEAFF. Full variable domain (remainder filled in from reference TRBV29-1 and TRBJ1-1): SAVISQKPSRDICQRGTSLTIQCQVDSQVTMMFWYRQQPGQSLTLIATANQGSEATYESGFVIDKFPISRPNLTFSTLTVSNMSPEDSSIYLCSVNRGQGEAFFGQGTRLTVV.

Concerning this clonotype: With a much larger clone just one base away, this may be a read error. The genes are TRBV5-1 and TRBJ2-3; a possible D gene is TRBD2 (5 bases). The CDR3 loop spans 15 amino acids. The V gene's germline CDR1 is SGHRS and CDR2 YFSETQ. CDR3 DNA: TGCGCCGGCAGCTTGGTGTCTAGCCCTGCAGATACGCAGTATTTT. As protein: CAGSLVSSPADTQYF.

This chain uses TRBV6-2 or TRBV6-3 with TRBJ1-5, with a possible D match to TRBD1 (6 bases). The CDR3 runs 15 residues. The germline gives CDR1 MNHEY, CDR2 SVGEGT. V was shortened by 6 bases and J by 4 bases, with 16 bases between the two germline ends. CDR3 in amino acids: CASSNRRGRNQPQHF. In DNA form, the CDR3 reads TGTGCCAGCAGCAACCGCAGGGGTCGGAATCAGCCCCAGCATTTT.

This clonotype was seen at least ten times. The rearrangement uses TRBV2 and TRBJ2-1; D gene ambiguous. This CDR3 has 13 amino acids. V gave up 2 bases and J gave up 7 bases, with 9 bases separating them. Germline lookup yields CDR1 SNHLY and CDR2 FYNNEI. The CDR3 nucleotides read TGTGCCAGCAGTGAAAGGACGTGGAATGAGCAGTTCTTC. It is translated as CASSERTWNEQFF.

Ten or more counts support this clonotype. CDR3 protein: CAWADSTWELFF. The CDR3 DNA reads TGTGCCTGGGCCGACTCCACATGGGAGCTGTTTTTT. This chain uses TRBV30 with TRBJ2-2; D is ambiguous. The CDR3 consists of 12 residues. Germline V gene sequence: CDR1 GTSNPN, CDR2 SVGIG (reference sequence). V shed 5 bases and J shed 9 bases, with 13 bases lying between them.

This clonotype has a count of ten or more. The chain links TRBV6-1 to TRBJ2-7, with 7 nucleotides matching TRBD2. In germline, CDR1 is MNHNS, CDR2 SASEGT. The CDR3 runs 14 residues. Trimming cost V 4 bases and J 4 bases; bases outside gene matches: 7. The CDR3 reads CASSGQRGPYEQYF. CDR3 sequence (DNA): TGTGCCAGCAGTGGCCAGCGGGGCCCATACGAGCAGTACTTC.

Ten or more counts support this clonotype. The chain employs TRBV7-2 and TRBJ1-2, with a possible D match to TRBD1 (5 bases). The germline V and J ends were trimmed by 1 base and 4 bases, with 16 bases remaining between them. Germline V gene lookup returns CDR1 SGHTA and CDR2 FQGNSA. CDR3 length equals 16 residues. The CDR3 is CASSLGRVPRGYGYTF. The DNA for the CDR3 is TGTGCCAGCAGCTTAGGTCGCGTCCCTAGGGGCTATGGCTACACCTTC.

The rearrangement links TRBV9 to TRBJ2-2, with 12 nucleotides matching TRBD2. The CDR3 has 16 residues. J was trimmed by 4 bases and V by 3 bases; bases with no gene match: 4. CDR1 and CDR2 (germline): SGDLS, YYNGEE. The CDR3 DNA reads TGTGCCAGCAGCGCCGGGACTAGCGGGTCCACCGGGGAGCTGTTTTTT. It is translated as CASSAGTSGSTGELFF.

This clonotype was seen repeatedly, ten times or more. The chain joins TRBV6-1 to TRBJ2-7; the D call may be TRBD1 or TRBD2 (5 bases each). CDR3 size: 16 residues. The germline V and J ends were trimmed by 10 bases and 3 bases, with 25 bases remaining between them. Germline CDR1 is MNHNS and CDR2 is SASEGT. The CDR3 region has the DNA TGTGCCACGAGACGGGGCGATCCCTTTAGGGGCTACGAGCAGTACTTC. Translating gives CATRRGDPFRGYEQYF.